These 24 T cell receptor beta chains share one sample of origin, sequenced in a study of technical replicates of blood from a few donors. Data came from immunoSEQ multiplex PCR; TCRdb stores just in-frame clones and leaves some out. The table has under 95,000 clones, over 80% seen once. Sequenced: T cells isolated from PBMCs. All receptors derive from a human donor in good health.

The chain links TRBV7-6 to TRBJ2-1; 10 bases agree with TRBD2. The CDR3 runs to 15 residues. With V trimmed by 5 bases and J by 10 bases, 11 bases remained unmatched. CDR1 and CDR2 from the germline V gene are SGHVS and FNYEAQ. The CDR3: CASSPRTSSGREQFF. The CDR3 nucleotides are TGTGCCAGCAGCCCTCGGACCTCTAGCGGGAGAGAGCAGTTCTTC.

This chain links TRBV5-6 with TRBJ2-1, with a tentative D call TRBD1 (6 bases). Germline V lookup: CDR1 SGHDT, CDR2 YYEEEE. The CDR3 runs to 15 residues. Trimming took off 4 bases at V and 5 bases at J, with 16 bases between the two ends. CDR3: CASSARDNYNNEQFF. In nucleotides, the CDR3 is TGTGCCAGCAGCGCCCGGGACAACTACAACAATGAGCAGTTCTTC.

The chain recombines TRBV28 with TRBJ2-7; 9 nucleotides agree with TRBD1. CDR1 is MDHEN, CDR2 SYDVKM, per germline. V shed 3 bases, J shed 2 bases, and the junction held 5 bases outside the gene matches. This CDR3 is built from 15 residues. The chain's CDR3 is CASSLGTGMTYEQYF. The CDR3 DNA is TGTGCCAGCAGTTTGGGGACAGGGATGACCTACGAGCAGTACTTC.

This rearrangement joins TRBV19 to TRBJ1-3; 8 positions agree with TRBD1. CDR3 length: 15 residues. CDR1 is LNHDA, CDR2 SQIVND, per germline (reference sequence). The V segment lost 5 bases and the J segment 4 bases; nucleotides outside the gene matches: 7. The CDR3 DNA sequence: TGTGCCAGTAGTCCGAGACAGGGGCCCGGAAACACCATATATTTT. This sequence encodes CASSPRQGPGNTIYF.

The V gene is TRBV19, the J gene TRBJ1-2, with 8 bases lining up with TRBD1. Trimming took 5 bases from V and 8 from J; bases not matched to a gene: 7. The CDR3 runs to 13 residues. Germline-derived CDR1 and CDR2 are LNHDA and SQIVND (reference sequence). Here the CDR3 DNA reads TGTGCCAGTAGTTTTCAGGGGGCGCCGGGCTACACCTTC. Residues: CASSFQGAPGYTF.

Only a few counts were recorded for this clone. The chain couples TRBV10-2 to TRBJ2-3; 8 bases are shared with TRBD1. The germline gives CDR1 WSHSY, CDR2 SAAADI. This CDR3 is 17 amino acids long. V lost 1 base, J lost 2 bases, and 8 bases stayed unmatched. The CDR3 nucleotides read TGCGCCAGCAGTGAGTTGGCAGGGGGCGCCTTCACAGATACGCAGTATTTT. Amino acids: CASSELAGGAFTDTQYF.

V usage is TRBV11-2 and J usage is TRBJ1-5; 11 bases fit TRBD1. Losses at the gene ends were 5 bases for V and 7 bases for J; bases not matched to a gene: 10. CDR3 length equals 16 residues. Germline CDR1 SGHAT, CDR2 FQNNGV. In DNA form, the CDR3 reads TGTGCCAGCAGCGCAAGAGGACAGGGGGCTGGACAGCCCCAGCATTTT. Its translation is CASSARGQGAGQPQHF.

This sequence joins TRBV2 and TRBJ1-2; 8 bases line up with TRBD1. CDR1 is SNHLY and CDR2 is FYNNEI in the germline V gene. The CDR3 consists of 15 residues. V gave up 6 bases and J gave up 5 bases; unmatched junction bases: 11. Written as DNA, the CDR3 is TGTGCCAGCAGCGGGACAGGATACACCGAATATGGCTACACCTTC. Translated: CASSGTGYTEYGYTF.

The chain uses TRBV4-1 and TRBJ1-2; D is ambiguous. V lost 0 bases and J lost 0, with 5 bases in between. The CDR3 runs 14 residues. CDR1 and CDR2 from the germline V gene are MGHRA and YSYEKL. Written as DNA, the CDR3 is TGCGCCAGCAGCCAAGAATCAGCTAACTATGGCTACACCTTC. Residues: CASSQESANYGYTF.

V is TRBV19 and J is TRBJ2-1; 10 bases match TRBD2. Germline lookup yields CDR1 LNHDA and CDR2 SQIVND (reference sequence). With 3 bases clipped from V and 4 bases from J, the junction kept 6 bases outside the gene matches. CDR3 length equals 16 residues. This CDR3 reads CASSILAGVAYNEQFF. As DNA, the CDR3 is TGTGCCAGTAGTATTCTAGCGGGAGTTGCATACAATGAGCAGTTCTTC.

This chain uses TRBV30 with TRBJ1-1; no reliable D call. The V gene lost 1 base and the J gene lost 2 bases, with 14 bases spanning the gap. Germline lookup yields CDR1 GTSNPN and CDR2 SVGIG (reference sequence). CDR3 size: 15 residues. The DNA for the CDR3 is TGTGCCTGGAGTGGAGTGTCGGCTAGTAACACTGAAGCTTTCTTT. Its translation is CAWSGVSASNTEAFF.

The J gene is TRBJ1-1, the V gene TRBV5-1; tentatively, D is TRBD1 (5 bases). Germline V CDR1 and CDR2: SGHRS, YFSETQ. The CDR3 sequence is 14 residues long. Trimming left V 0 bases short and J 4 bases short, with 10 bases between. CDR3 nucleotides: TGCGCCAGCAGCTTGGTGGGGGGATTCACTGAAGCTTTCTTT. Protein sequence: CASSLVGGFTEAFF.

The chain has TRBV6-5 and TRBJ2-2, with TRBD1 matching 9 bases. Germline CDR1 is MNHEY and CDR2 is SVGAGI. The CDR3 consists of 14 residues. Trimming removed 6 bases from V and 5 bases from J; junction bases left unmatched: 4. CDR3 in amino acids: CASRPGTGTGELFF. In nucleotides, the CDR3 is TGTGCCAGCAGACCCGGGACAGGGACCGGGGAGCTGTTTTTT.

The chain has TRBV10-1 and TRBJ1-2; 9 nucleotides agree with TRBD1. CDR3 size: 13 residues. Per germline, CDR1 WNHNN and CDR2 SYGVQD (reference sequence). Trimming cost V 6 bases and J 7 bases; bases outside gene matches: 6. The chain's CDR3 is CASSWDRVTGYTF. The CDR3 nucleotides are TGCGCCAGCAGCTGGGACAGGGTAACTGGCTACACCTTC.

This sequence joins TRBV19 and TRBJ1-2; tentatively, D is TRBD1 (6 bases). Trimming took 7 bases from V and 1 from J, leaving 16 bases between them. CDR1 is LNHDA, CDR2 SQIVND, per germline (reference sequence). This CDR3 is 15 amino acids long. The CDR3 DNA reads as TGTGCCAGTAAAATCATACAGGGAGTTAACTATGGCTACACCTTC. Translation: CASKIIQGVNYGYTF.

The rearrangement links TRBV4-1 to TRBJ2-5, with a tentative D call TRBD2 (6 bases). The CDR3 has 15 residues. Looked up from germline, CDR1 is MGHRA and CDR2 is YSYEKL. V shed 0 bases and J shed 3 bases, with 11 bases lying between them. CDR3 sequence: CASSQDAGTEETQYF. In DNA form, the CDR3 reads TGCGCCAGCAGCCAAGATGCCGGGACTGAAGAGACCCAGTACTTC.

The J gene is TRBJ2-1, the V gene TRBV5-4; D is unclear. Germline values: CDR1 SGHNT, CDR2 YYREEE (reference sequence). The CDR3 length is 18 residues. V lost 4 bases and J 5 bases, leaving 25 bases between the germline ends. The CDR3 protein is CASSRPGFTGLQDNEQFF. The CDR3, as DNA: TGTGCCAGCAGCCGACCTGGGTTTACGGGTCTGCAAGACAATGAGCAGTTCTTC.

The genes are TRBV6-5 and TRBJ2-1; TRBD2 matches at 8 bases. The germline V gene encodes CDR1 MNHEY and CDR2 SVGAGI. The CDR3 spans 15 residues. J was trimmed by 4 bases and V by 2 bases; bases with no gene match: 4. The CDR3 DNA sequence: TGTGCCAGCAGTTACCGGATAGCGGGATACAATGAGCAGTTCTTC. Translated: CASSYRIAGYNEQFF.

CDR3 nucleotide sequence: TGTGCCAGCTCACCCGGGCGGGAGGGCCGCTACGAGCAGTACTTC. It encodes CASSPGREGRYEQYF. The chain uses TRBV18 and TRBJ2-7; 9 positions agree with TRBD2. Germline V gene sequence: CDR1 KGHSH, CDR2 LQKENI. The CDR3 runs to 15 residues. J gave up 3 bases and V 3 bases, and 6 bases lay outside the gene matches.

The chain recombines TRBV6-5 with TRBJ1-2, with D possibly TRBD1 on 5 matching bases. CDR1 is MNHEY, CDR2 SVGAGI, per germline. The CDR3 length is 13 residues. The ends were cut back, 10 bases at V and 4 bases at J, with 16 bases in the middle. The DNA of the CDR3 is TGTGCCACCTTTACGGGGGGTTCCTATGGCTACACCTTC. It specifies CATFTGGSYGYTF.

Here the CDR3 DNA reads TGTGCCAGCAGCTTGGCAGGGGATGAAGCTTTCTTT. It translates to CASSLAGDEAFF. The V gene is TRBV5-5, the J gene TRBJ1-1; D perhaps matches TRBD1 (6 bases). The CDR3 is 12 amino acids. Trimming cost V 0 bases and J 7 bases, with 7 bases left between them. CDR1 and CDR2 from the germline V gene are SGHKS and YYEKEE (reference sequence).

V is TRBV18 and J is TRBJ1-5; D is uncertain. This CDR3 spans 13 amino acids. CDR1 and CDR2 from the germline V gene are KGHSH and LQKENI. Trimming took off 3 bases at V and 6 bases at J, with 9 bases between the two ends. The CDR3 loop reads CASSPLPTQPQHF. The CDR3 nucleotides read TGTGCCAGCTCACCTCTTCCTACTCAGCCCCAGCATTTT.

The chain employs TRBV6-1 and TRBJ1-4, with TRBD1 identical over 7 bases. Germline CDR1 reads MNHNS; CDR2 reads SASEGT. Unmatched junction bases numbered 9, after V lost 4 bases and J lost 7 bases. There are 15 residues in the CDR3. CDR3 nucleotide sequence: TGTGCCAGCAGTGCCGAAGGGGGCTCTGGTGAAAAACTGTTTTTT. Its protein product is CASSAEGGSGEKLFF.

The chain uses TRBV6-5 and TRBJ2-5; 10 nucleotides align to TRBD1. Germline trimming cut 2 bases from V and 7 bases from J; bases unmatched to any gene: 7. The CDR3 is made up of 15 amino acids. Germline loops: CDR1 MNHEY, CDR2 SVGAGI. CDR3 DNA: TGTGCCAGCAGTTACGGGACAGGGGATGGAGGGACCCAGTACTTC. Protein sequence: CASSYGTGDGGTQYF.